There are a few counts of the clone carrying this TCR beta chain. Profiling relied on immunoSEQ multiplex PCR, and the TCRdb table lists in-frame clones only, not all of them. The data show around 100,000 clones, roughly 82% seen once. There are 17 residues in the CDR3. V was clipped by 0 bases and J by 3 bases, with 16 bases between them. CDR1 is SGHDT and CDR2 is YYEEEE in the germline V gene. The source of the sample is a study of blood T cell repertoires in COVID-19. Overall study context: The United States, Italy and Spain provided the acute and convalescent COVID-19 samples.

The clonotype was recovered from a man in his 60s with acute or convalescent COVID-19. The V call is TRBV5-6, the J call TRBJ1-3; a weak D match, TRBD1 (5 bases). Sequenced: peripheral blood. CDR3 sequence: CASSLEWQGGRGNTIYF. The CDR3 DNA reads TGTGCCAGCAGCTTGGAGTGGCAGGGTGGCCGTGGAAACACCATATATTTT.